What follows are 32 T cell receptor beta chains derived from one specimen sequenced in a study of blood T cells in healthy people across ages. Together with a sample-barcoded 5' primer, a J-beta primer mix was included in a second PCR lasting 7 to 11 cycles. TCRdb reanalysed the 5' RACE reads using MiXCR and keeps one entry per CDR3 protein. The sample yields about 800,000 distinct CDR3 sequences, nearly 60% seen once. The sample was blood. Receptors were obtained from a man aged 30 to 45 in good health.

V and J are TRBV27 and TRBJ1-2; the D gene is possibly TRBD1 (5 bases). Germline V CDR1 and CDR2: MNHEY, SMNVEV (reference sequence). This CDR3 has 16 amino acids. The V end was cut by 0 bases, the J end by 4 bases, with 15 bases between. CDR3 region: CASSLSPYPGIYGYTF. DNA for the CDR3: TGTGCCAGCAGTTTATCGCCTTATCCAGGGATCTATGGCTACACCTTC.

This clonotype was counted between two and nine times. The chain carries TRBV20-1 and TRBJ1-5, with D perhaps TRBD1 (6 bases). With 8 bases removed from V and 2 bases from J, the gap between germline ends came to 13 bases. The germline CDR1 and CDR2 sequences are DFQATT and SNEGSKA (reference sequence). The CDR3 consists of 13 residues. Here the CDR3 DNA reads TGCAGTAGGGGGGCAGGCGGCAATCAGCCCCAGCATTTT. Translation gives CSRGAGGNQPQHF.

The chain recombines TRBV11-3 with TRBJ2-1, with a weak D call TRBD2 (6 bases). Trimming shortened V by 1 base and J by 5 bases, and 12 bases separated the two germline ends. This CDR3 region has 15 residues. The V gene's germline CDR1 is SGHNT and CDR2 YENEEA. In DNA form, the CDR3 reads TGTGCCAGCAGCTTAGTGTTCGGCGGGGACAATGAGCAGTTCTTC. Amino acid sequence: CASSLVFGGDNEQFF.

The chain links TRBV30 to TRBJ2-1; D might be TRBD2 (6 bases). From germline, CDR1 is GTSNPN and CDR2 SVGIG (reference sequence). V gave up 3 bases and J gave up 5 bases, with 11 bases separating them. The CDR3 consists of 13 residues. The CDR3, as DNA: TGTGCCTGGAGCCGAGGACTAAACAATGAGCAGTTCTTC. This encodes CAWSRGLNNEQFF.

The rearrangement links TRBV4-2 to TRBJ2-7, with a weak D call TRBD2 (6 bases). This CDR3 is built from 18 residues. The germline gives CDR1 LGHNA, CDR2 YNFKEQ. The ends were cut back, 0 bases at V and 2 bases at J, with 20 bases in the middle. DNA for the CDR3: TGTGCCAGCAGCCAAGATCGGACGGGACTCCATGAAACCTACGAGCAGTACTTC. Amino acid sequence: CASSQDRTGLHETYEQYF.

This clonotype was recorded once. This chain links TRBV5-1 with TRBJ2-5; D is perhaps TRBD1 (5 bases). Per germline, CDR1 SGHRS and CDR2 YFSETQ. This CDR3 spans 14 amino acids. Trimming left V 4 bases short and J 0 bases short, with 10 bases between. The CDR3 spells CASSIDSNQETQYF. As DNA, the CDR3 is TGCGCCAGCAGCATTGACAGTAACCAAGAGACCCAGTACTTC.

With regard to this clonotype: Possible read error: a much larger clone is one base away. The rearrangement uses TRBV4-2 and TRBJ2-5, with a tentative D call TRBD2 (6 bases). Germline V lookup: CDR1 LGHNA, CDR2 YNFKEQ. The V gene lost 2 bases and the J gene lost 11 bases, with 24 bases spanning the gap. The CDR3 has 16 amino acids. The CDR3 sequence: CASSQRWGGQGNEQYF. As DNA, the CDR3 is TGTGCCAGCAGCCAACGCTGGGGAGGTCAGGGCAATGAGCAGTACTTC.

The rearrangement joins TRBV11-2 to TRBJ2-6, with D tentatively TRBD2 (7 bases). The germline V and J ends were trimmed by 5 bases and 0 bases, with 14 bases remaining between them. The CDR3 sequence is 17 residues long. Germline V gives CDR1 SGHAT, CDR2 FQNNGV. The CDR3 is CASSRAGHNSGANVLTF. CDR3 nucleotide sequence: TGTGCCAGCAGCCGAGCGGGACACAACTCTGGGGCCAACGTCCTGACTTTC. The full variable domain, completed using reference TRBV11-2 and TRBJ2-6, is EAGVAQSPRYKIIEKRQSVAFWCNPISGHATLYWYQQILGQGPKLLIQFQNNGVVDDSQLPKDRFSAERLKGVDSTLKIQPAKLEDSAVYLCASSRAGHNSGANVLTFGAGSRLTVL.

There are a few counts of this clonotype. V and J are TRBV29-1 and TRBJ1-5; 9 bases are shared with TRBD1. Trimming at V came to 7 bases and at J to 7 bases, leaving 8 bases not matched to a gene. The CDR3 spans 13 residues. Germline loops: CDR1 SQVTM, CDR2 ANQGSEA. The CDR3 loop is CSAGTGKGQPQHF. For the CDR3, the DNA is TGCAGCGCCGGGACAGGGAAAGGCCAGCCCCAGCATTTT.

In regard to this clonotype: A single base separates this from a much larger clone, so it may be a read error. The V gene is TRBV4-2, the J gene TRBJ2-5; no clear D. Germline V CDR1 and CDR2: LGHNA, YNFKEQ. This CDR3 spans 14 amino acids. This chain's CDR3 is CVSSRDQSGETQYF. The CDR3 coding sequence is TGTGTCAGCAGCCGCGACCAAAGTGGAGAGACCCAGTACTTC.

V is TRBV10-3 and J is TRBJ2-1, with D tentatively TRBD2 (7 bases). In germline, CDR1 is ENHRY, CDR2 SYGVKD. This CDR3 is built from 14 residues. V lost 5 bases and J 9 bases, leaving 17 bases between the germline ends. Here the CDR3 DNA reads TGTGCCATCAGTCCGGGGGGCAGGTCTAGTGAGCAGTTCTTC. Its protein is CAISPGGRSSEQFF.

This chain connects TRBV20-1 to TRBJ1-5, with D tentatively TRBD1 (5 bases). CDR1 and CDR2 (germline): DFQATT, SNEGSKA (reference sequence). The CDR3 contains 15 residues. Here the CDR3 reads CSLQRGGDSNQPQHF. The CDR3 nucleotides read TGCAGCTTACAGCGGGGGGGTGATAGCAATCAGCCCCAGCATTTT.

The V gene is TRBV5-6, the J gene TRBJ1-2; tentatively, D is TRBD1 (5 bases). V lost 6 bases to trimming and J lost 6 bases, with 18 bases between them. The length of the CDR3 is 14 residues. Germline values: CDR1 SGHDT, CDR2 YYEEEE. The CDR3 reads CASTYWDSAHGYTF. CDR3 coding DNA: TGTGCCAGCACGTACTGGGACTCAGCACATGGCTACACCTTC.

The V call is TRBV12-3 or TRBV12-4, the J call TRBJ2-1, with TRBD2 identical over 7 bases. Germline trimming cut 4 bases from V and 5 bases from J; bases unmatched to any gene: 14. The CDR3 length is 17 residues. The DNA for the CDR3 is TGTGCCAGCAGTTCCCCCCGCGGGGGAAGGAGGAACAATGAGCAGTTCTTC. Translated, it gives CASSSPRGGRRNNEQFF.

V is TRBV7-3 and J is TRBJ2-3; no reliable D call. The CDR3 spans 14 residues. The ends were cut back, 4 bases at V and 4 bases at J, with 12 bases in the middle. The V gene's germline CDR1 is SGHTA and CDR2 FQGTGA. CDR3 loop: CASSSQPSSDTQYF. CDR3 bases: TGTGCCAGCAGCTCCCAGCCTTCATCAGATACGCAGTATTTT. The variable domain in full, completed from reference TRBV7-3 and TRBJ2-3, reads GAGVSQTPSNKVTEKGKYVELRCDPISGHTALYWYRQSLGQGPEFLIYFQGTGAADDSGLPNDRFFAVRPEGSVSTLKIQRTERGDSAVYLCASSSQPSSDTQYFGPGTRLTVL.

The chain uses TRBV6-5 and TRBJ2-5, with D perhaps matching TRBD1 (6 bases). This CDR3 has 14 residues. The germline gives CDR1 MNHEY, CDR2 SVGAGI. V was trimmed by 6 bases and J by 4 bases, leaving 15 bases between them. CDR3 in DNA: TGTGCCAGCAGGGACAGCGGACGAGCAGAGACCCAGTACTTC. This sequence encodes CASRDSGRAETQYF.

The V call is TRBV4-2, the J call TRBJ2-6, with D unresolved. The V end lost 1 base, the J end lost 4 bases, and 8 bases lay between the germline ends. Per the germline V gene, CDR1 is LGHNA and CDR2 is YNFKEQ. The CDR3 consists of 15 residues. In DNA, the CDR3 is TGTGCCAGCAGCCAAGCGTCCACGGGGGCCAACGTCCTGACTTTC. This gives the protein CASSQASTGANVLTF.

CDR3 amino acids: CASAKGSPSLKWDYEQYF. CDR3 sequence (DNA): TGTGCCAGCGCAAAAGGAAGTCCTAGCCTGAAATGGGACTACGAGCAGTACTTC. The gene calls are TRBV5-5 and TRBJ2-5; tentative D call: TRBD2 (5 bases). With the DNA end fitting TRBJ2-7 better, the J assignment may be wrong. The CDR3 consists of 18 residues. The V gene's germline CDR1 is SGHKS and CDR2 YYEKEE (reference sequence).

The gene calls are TRBV27 and TRBJ2-1, with 11 bases fitting TRBD2. The junction had 16 bases not matched to a gene; V was cut back by 5 bases and J by 7 bases. Germline loops: CDR1 MNHEY, CDR2 SMNVEV (reference sequence). The CDR3 spans 18 residues. CDR3 nucleotides: TGTGCCAGCAGTACCAAACACAAACTAGCGGGAGTGGTGAATGAGCAGTTCTTC. This translates into CASSTKHKLAGVVNEQFF.

This clonotype came up a few times. The CDR3 loop reads CASSPIGQSSGANVLTF. CDR3 nucleotides: TGTGCCAGCAGCCCGATAGGACAATCCTCTGGGGCCAACGTCCTGACTTTC. V usage is TRBV7-6 and J usage is TRBJ2-6, with a possible D match to TRBD1 (5 bases). Deletions cut 5 bases from V and 0 bases from J, with 14 bases between. Germline assignment: CDR1 SGHVS and CDR2 FNYEAQ. CDR3 size: 17 residues.

This clonotype was seen a handful of times. The V call is TRBV6-2 or TRBV6-3, the J call TRBJ2-1; D uncertain. Germline lookup yields CDR1 MNHEY and CDR2 SVGEGT. V was clipped by 2 bases and J by 9 bases, with 8 bases between them. The CDR3 loop spans 12 amino acids. The CDR3 spells CASSYVQAEQFF. CDR3 nucleotide sequence: TGTGCCAGCAGTTACGTGCAAGCTGAGCAGTTCTTC.

CDR3 DNA: TGTGCCAGCAGTCCCGTCCCCTTCAATGAGCAGTTCTTC. It codes for CASSPVPFNEQFF. The J gene is TRBJ2-1, the V gene TRBV27; D is unclear. Germline CDR1 MNHEY, CDR2 SMNVEV (reference sequence). V was shortened by 5 bases and J by 6 bases, with 11 bases between the two germline ends. The CDR3 spans 13 residues.

The chain is built from TRBV20-1 and TRBJ2-4; TRBD1 or TRBD2 may be the D gene (8 bases each). The J call may be wrong; the DNA end is better matched by TRBJ2-5. The CDR3 is made up of 16 amino acids. Per the germline V gene, CDR1 is DFQATT and CDR2 is SNEGSKA (reference sequence). The CDR3 DNA follows: TGCAGTGCTAGTCTGAGCACGGGGGGGGACAGGCGGACCCAGTACTTC. Translated: CSASLSTGGDRRTQYF.

This clonotype has more than one count but fewer than ten. The chain joins TRBV5-1 to TRBJ2-5; a weak D match, TRBD2 (6 bases). CDR3 length: 15 amino acids. Trimming left V 3 bases short and J 5 bases short, with 17 bases between. Germline loops: CDR1 SGHRS, CDR2 YFSETQ. CDR3 sequence (DNA): TGCGCCAGCAGCTCGGGACTTCGGATCGGGGAGACCCAGTACTTC. Translated, it gives CASSSGLRIGETQYF.

On this clonotype: One end of the junction does not line up with germline, which may come from a read error. The rearrangement links TRBV6-1 to TRBJ2-6; perhaps TRBD1 as D (5 bases). The CDR3 extends over 15 amino acids. The germline V gene encodes CDR1 MNHNS and CDR2 SASEGT. CDR3 bases: TGTGCCAGCAATGAACAGGAATCTGGGGCCAACGTCCTGACTTTC. Its translation is CASNEQESGANVLTF.

The V call is TRBV7-2, the J call TRBJ2-6; TRBD1 might be the D (5 bases). V lost 2 bases and J 3 bases, leaving 14 bases between the germline ends. The germline V gene has CDR1 SGHTA and CDR2 FQGNSA. This CDR3 is built from 17 residues. CDR3 amino acids: CASSLYRKANGANVLTF. The CDR3 DNA reads as TGTGCCAGCAGCTTATACAGGAAGGCCAATGGGGCCAACGTCCTGACTTTC.

The chain uses TRBV20-1 and TRBJ2-1; 7 bases agree with TRBD2. The CDR3 extends over 16 amino acids. CDR1 and CDR2 from the germline V gene are DFQATT and SNEGSKA (reference sequence). The V and J ends lost 1 base and 6 bases, in that order; junction bases with no gene match: 12. The CDR3 DNA is TGCAGTGCTAGAGCATCTCGAGGGACTAACATCAATGAGCAGTTCTTC. Translating it yields CSARASRGTNINEQFF.

There are a few counts of this clonotype. CDR3 amino acids: CSVARTMSYEQYF. In DNA form, the CDR3 reads TGCAGCGTTGCCAGGACAATGAGCTACGAGCAGTACTTC. This chain connects TRBV29-1 to TRBJ2-7; the D gene is possibly TRBD1 (5 bases). Trimming left V 4 bases short and J 3 bases short, with 13 bases between. The CDR3 extends over 13 amino acids. Germline V gene sequence: CDR1 SQVTM, CDR2 ANQGSEA.

This clonotype was recorded a few times. This chain links TRBV6-2 or TRBV6-3 with TRBJ2-1; either TRBD1 or TRBD2 may supply D (5 bases each). CDR3 size: 21 residues. The germline CDR1 and CDR2 sequences are MNHEY and SVGEGT. Trimming pared 0 bases from V and 10 bases from J, leaving 34 bases between. The chain's CDR3 is CASSYSSKVARGNIISREQFF. The CDR3 DNA follows: TGTGCCAGCAGTTACTCGAGTAAAGTCGCTCGGGGCAATATAATTTCGAGGGAGCAGTTCTTC.

The CDR3 DNA is TGCGCCAGCAGCAACTGGGACGGAGATACGCAGTATTTT. Protein sequence: CASSNWDGDTQYF. The chain employs TRBV5-1 and TRBJ2-3, with D tentatively TRBD1 or TRBD2 (5 bases each). CDR1 and CDR2 from the germline V gene are SGHRS and YFSETQ. Trimming took off 4 bases at V and 5 bases at J, with 11 bases between the two ends. The CDR3 consists of 13 residues.

This clonotype turned up a few times. DNA of the CDR3: TGCAGTGCTCGGACAAAGGTCGGGTCCCTTCCTCAGTACTTC. This sequence encodes CSARTKVGSLPQYF. The chain couples TRBV20-1 to TRBJ2-7; TRBD1 might be the D (5 bases). The germline CDR1 and CDR2 sequences are DFQATT and SNEGSKA (reference sequence). The CDR3 runs to 14 residues. V shed 5 bases and J shed 10 bases, with 24 bases lying between them.

The chain is built from TRBV11-2 and TRBJ2-5; no definite D call. Trimming removed 6 bases from V and 1 base from J, with 15 bases in between. The germline V gene has CDR1 SGHAT and CDR2 FQNNGV. The CDR3 sequence is 15 residues long. For the CDR3, the DNA is TGTGCCAGCAGGTCAAGTATTGGCCCCCAAGAGACCCAGTACTTC. Translated: CASRSSIGPQETQYF.